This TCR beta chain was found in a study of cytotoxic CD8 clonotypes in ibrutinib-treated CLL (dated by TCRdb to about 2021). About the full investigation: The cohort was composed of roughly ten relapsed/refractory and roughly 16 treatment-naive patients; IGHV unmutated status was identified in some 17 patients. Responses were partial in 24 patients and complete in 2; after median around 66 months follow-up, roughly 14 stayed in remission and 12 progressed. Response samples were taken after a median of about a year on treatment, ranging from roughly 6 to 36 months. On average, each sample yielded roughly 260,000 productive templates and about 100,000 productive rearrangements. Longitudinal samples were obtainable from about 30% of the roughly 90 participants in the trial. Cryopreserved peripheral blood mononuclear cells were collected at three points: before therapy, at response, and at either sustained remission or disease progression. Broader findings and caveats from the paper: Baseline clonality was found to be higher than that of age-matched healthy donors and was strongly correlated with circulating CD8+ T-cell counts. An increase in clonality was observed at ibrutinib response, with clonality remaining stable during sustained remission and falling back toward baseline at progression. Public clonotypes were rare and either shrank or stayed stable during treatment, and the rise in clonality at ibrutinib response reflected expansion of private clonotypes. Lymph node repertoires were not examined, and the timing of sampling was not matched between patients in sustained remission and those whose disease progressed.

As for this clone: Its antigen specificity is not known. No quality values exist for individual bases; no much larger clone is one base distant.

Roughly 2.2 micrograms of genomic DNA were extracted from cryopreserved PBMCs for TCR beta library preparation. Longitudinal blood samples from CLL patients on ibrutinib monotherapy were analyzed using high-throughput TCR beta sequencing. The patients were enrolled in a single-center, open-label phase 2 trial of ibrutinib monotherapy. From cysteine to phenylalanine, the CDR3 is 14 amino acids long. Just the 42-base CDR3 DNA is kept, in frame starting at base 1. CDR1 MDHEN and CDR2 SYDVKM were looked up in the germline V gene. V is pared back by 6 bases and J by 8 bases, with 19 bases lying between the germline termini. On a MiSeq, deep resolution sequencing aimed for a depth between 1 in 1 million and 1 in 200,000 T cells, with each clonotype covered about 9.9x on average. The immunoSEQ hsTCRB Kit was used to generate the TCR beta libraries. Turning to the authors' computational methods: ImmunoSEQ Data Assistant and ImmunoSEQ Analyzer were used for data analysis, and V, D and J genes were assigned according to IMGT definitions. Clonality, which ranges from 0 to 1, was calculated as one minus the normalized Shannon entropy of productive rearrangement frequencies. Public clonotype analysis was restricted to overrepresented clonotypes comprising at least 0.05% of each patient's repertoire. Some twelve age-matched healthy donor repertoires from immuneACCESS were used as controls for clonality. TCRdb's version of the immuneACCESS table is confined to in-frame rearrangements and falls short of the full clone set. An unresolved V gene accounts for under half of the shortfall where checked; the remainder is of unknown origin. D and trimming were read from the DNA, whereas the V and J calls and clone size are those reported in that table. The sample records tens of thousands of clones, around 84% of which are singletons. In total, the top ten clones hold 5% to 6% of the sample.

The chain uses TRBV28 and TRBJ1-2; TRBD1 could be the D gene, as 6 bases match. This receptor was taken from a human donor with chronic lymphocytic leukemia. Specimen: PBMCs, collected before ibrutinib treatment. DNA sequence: TGTGCCAGCAGCAAACCGCAGGGGTTGTACGGCTACACCTTC. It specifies CASSKPQGLYGYTF.